These 5 T cell receptor beta chains share one sample of origin, sequenced in a study of blood T cell repertoires in COVID-19. Sequencing was performed with immunoSEQ multiplex PCR; in TCRdb, only in-frame clones are kept and a portion is missing. The sample lists over 200,000 clones, around nine tenths occurring once. Sequences were obtained from peripheral blood. All receptors come from a man aged 60 to 75 who had recovered from COVID-19.

This clone was recorded once. V gene TRBV10-2 combines with J gene TRBJ1-2; 9 bases fit TRBD1. This CDR3 comprises 15 residues. Looked up from germline, CDR1 is WSHSY and CDR2 is SAAADI. V lost 6 bases and J lost 3; bases outside the gene matches: 8. CDR3 residues: CASRPGQGGDYGYTF. CDR3 DNA sequence: TGCGCCAGCAGACCGGGACAGGGAGGGGACTATGGCTACACCTTC.

The rearrangement joins TRBV10-2 to TRBJ2-2; D is unclear. Trimming cost V 0 bases and J 0 bases, with 8 bases left between them. CDR3 length: 16 amino acids. Germline V gene data show CDR1 as WSHSY and CDR2 as SAAADI. This CDR3 reads CASSESHSANTGELFF. The DNA for the CDR3 is TGCGCCAGCAGTGAGTCGCACAGTGCGAACACCGGGGAGCTGTTTTTT.

The V and J genes are TRBV19 and TRBJ2-7; D is uncertain. V was pared by 3 bases and J by 0 bases, with 6 bases between. The CDR3 covers 13 residues. Per the germline V gene, CDR1 is LNHDA and CDR2 is SQIVND (reference sequence). CDR3 amino acids: CASSILFSYEQYF. The CDR3 bases are TGTGCCAGTAGTATTCTATTCTCCTACGAGCAGTACTTC.

The chain combines TRBV7-7 with TRBJ1-4, with D perhaps TRBD1 (6 bases). Per the germline V gene, CDR1 is SSHAT and CDR2 is FNYEAQ (reference sequence). Trimming pared 5 bases from V and 0 bases from J, leaving 10 bases between. The CDR3 loop spans 15 amino acids. The CDR3 loop reads CASSLTGTTNEKLFF. CDR3 coding DNA: TGTGCCAGCAGCCTTACAGGGACAACTAATGAAAAACTGTTTTTT.

CDR3 sequence reads: CATSKAGLTGELFF. CDR3 coding DNA: TGTGCCACCAGTAAGGCAGGCCTCACCGGGGAGCTGTTTTTT. The chain links TRBV24-1 to TRBJ2-2; D gene unclear. V was pared by 6 bases and J by 4 bases, with 11 bases between. The CDR3 consists of 14 residues. CDR1 is KGHDR, CDR2 SFDVKD, per germline.